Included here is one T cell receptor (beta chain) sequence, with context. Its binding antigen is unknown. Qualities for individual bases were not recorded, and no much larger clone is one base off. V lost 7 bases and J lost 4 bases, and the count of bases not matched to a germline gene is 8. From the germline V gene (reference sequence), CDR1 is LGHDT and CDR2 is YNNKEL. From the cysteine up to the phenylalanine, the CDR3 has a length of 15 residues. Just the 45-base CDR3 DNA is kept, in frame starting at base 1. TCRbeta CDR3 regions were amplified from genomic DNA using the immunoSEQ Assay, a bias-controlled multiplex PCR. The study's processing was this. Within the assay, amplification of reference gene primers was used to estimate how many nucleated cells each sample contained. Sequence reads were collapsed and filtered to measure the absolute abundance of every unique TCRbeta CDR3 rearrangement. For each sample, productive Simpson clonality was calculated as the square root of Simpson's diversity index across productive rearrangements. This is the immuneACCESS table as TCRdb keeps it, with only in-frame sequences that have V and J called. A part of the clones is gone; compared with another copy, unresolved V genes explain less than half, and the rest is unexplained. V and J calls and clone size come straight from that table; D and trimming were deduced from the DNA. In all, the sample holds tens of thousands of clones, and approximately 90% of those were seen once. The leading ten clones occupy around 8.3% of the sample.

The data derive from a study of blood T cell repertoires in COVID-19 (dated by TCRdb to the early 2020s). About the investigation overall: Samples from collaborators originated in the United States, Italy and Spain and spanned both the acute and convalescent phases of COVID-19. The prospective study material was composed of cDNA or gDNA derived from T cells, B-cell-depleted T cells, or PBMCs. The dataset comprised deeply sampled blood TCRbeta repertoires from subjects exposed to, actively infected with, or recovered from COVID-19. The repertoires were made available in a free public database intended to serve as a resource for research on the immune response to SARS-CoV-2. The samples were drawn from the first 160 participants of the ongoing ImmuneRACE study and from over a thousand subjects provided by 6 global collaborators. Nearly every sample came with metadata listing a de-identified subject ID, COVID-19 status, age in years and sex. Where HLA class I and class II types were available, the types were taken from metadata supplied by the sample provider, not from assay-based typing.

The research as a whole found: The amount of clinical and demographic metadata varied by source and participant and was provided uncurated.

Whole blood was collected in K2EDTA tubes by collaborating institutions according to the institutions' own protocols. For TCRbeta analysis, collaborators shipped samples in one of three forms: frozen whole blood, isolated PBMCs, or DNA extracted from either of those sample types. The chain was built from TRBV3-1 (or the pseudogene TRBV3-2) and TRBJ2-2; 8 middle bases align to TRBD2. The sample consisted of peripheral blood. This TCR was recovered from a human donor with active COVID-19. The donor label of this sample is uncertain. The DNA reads TGTGCCAGCACAGGGGCTAGCGGGCGCACCGGGGAGCTGTTTTTT. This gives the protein CASTGASGRTGELFF.